These 25 T cell receptor beta chains originate from one sample sequenced in a study of cytomegalovirus exposure and HLA in healthy donors. It was with 60 Vbeta and 13 Jbeta primers that the PCR ran. Repertoires were generated with immunoSEQ multiplex PCR, while TCRdb's copy carries only in-frame clones and drops some. The sample includes some 130,000 clones, 65% to 85% of them seen just once. The material sequenced was PBMCs. These receptor sequences come from a woman aged 40 to 49 in good health and CMV-seronegative.

The V and J genes are TRBV19 and TRBJ1-2; D gene ambiguous. The CDR3 sequence is 12 residues long. Germline V gene data show CDR1 as LNHDA and CDR2 as SQIVND (reference sequence). V was trimmed by 3 bases and J by 8 bases, leaving 10 bases between them. In nucleotides, the CDR3 is TGTGCCAGTAGTATTCATGGAGGCGGCTACACCTTC. Its protein product is CASSIHGGGYTF.

This clone was seen just once. The chain uses TRBV7-9 and TRBJ2-2, with TRBD2 identical over 10 bases. This CDR3 has 16 residues. Trimming removed 4 bases from V and 1 base from J; junction bases left unmatched: 3. Germline V gives CDR1 SEHNR, CDR2 FQNEAQ (reference sequence). The CDR3 loop reads CASSSPSGRNTGELFF. The CDR3 DNA reads as TGTGCCAGCAGCTCGCCTAGCGGGAGGAACACCGGGGAGCTGTTTTTT.

The count of this clone is one. The J gene is TRBJ2-7, the V gene TRBV7-9; D is uncertain. CDR3 length: 11 amino acids. Trimming removed 6 bases from V and 4 bases from J, with 7 bases in between. Germline V gives CDR1 SEHNR, CDR2 FQNEAQ (reference sequence). CDR3 protein: CASSASYEQYF. CDR3 in DNA: TGTGCCAGCAGTGCGTCTTACGAGCAGTACTTC.

The gene calls are TRBV19 and TRBJ2-4, with 10 bases matching TRBD2. Germline V gene data show CDR1 as LNHDA and CDR2 as SQIVND (reference sequence). This CDR3 contains 15 residues. Germline trimming cut 3 bases from V and 12 bases from J; bases unmatched to any gene: 11. The DNA for the CDR3 is TGTGCCAGTAGTATCTCAGCGGGAGGGTTTGACAGTCAGTACTTC. Its protein product is CASSISAGGFDSQYF.

This clone was counted only a few times. The rearrangement links TRBV14 to TRBJ2-1, with 16 bases lining up with TRBD2. Trimming took 1 base from V and 8 from J; bases not matched to a gene: 2. The CDR3 covers 16 residues. Germline values: CDR1 SGHDN, CDR2 FVKESK. This chain's CDR3 is CASSQVGLAGGDEQFF. CDR3 sequence (DNA): TGTGCCAGCAGCCAAGTGGGACTAGCGGGGGGGGATGAGCAGTTCTTC.

V and J are TRBV27 and TRBJ2-7, with D perhaps matching TRBD2 (7 bases). V was cut by 2 bases and J by 7 bases, with 15 bases left in between. The CDR3 sequence is 14 residues long. Germline CDR1 is MNHEY and CDR2 is SMNVEV (reference sequence). The CDR3 reads CASSLLGGLKEQYF. CDR3 DNA sequence: TGTGCCAGCAGTTTACTCGGGGGGCTTAAAGAGCAGTACTTC.

The chain employs TRBV6-1 and TRBJ2-1; 7 bases align to TRBD2. V shed 0 bases and J 4 bases; nucleotides not matched to a gene: 3. This CDR3 region has 15 residues. CDR1 MNHNS and CDR2 SASEGT come from the germline V gene. CDR3: CASSEATSIYNEQFF. CDR3 bases: TGTGCCAGCAGTGAAGCGACTAGCATTTACAATGAGCAGTTCTTC.

In its sample, this clone was seen once. This chain connects TRBV28 to TRBJ2-5; tentative D call: TRBD1 (6 bases). Germline CDR1 is MDHEN and CDR2 is SYDVKM. The CDR3 has 13 amino acids. V was cut by 5 bases and J by 5 bases, with 12 bases left in between. CDR3 in amino acids: CASSAQGSETQYF. The CDR3 coding sequence is TGTGCCAGCAGTGCCCAGGGGTCGGAGACCCAGTACTTC.

J is TRBJ2-7 and V is TRBV7-9, with 7 bases that match TRBD1. CDR3 length: 18 amino acids. With 4 bases clipped from V and 3 bases from J, the junction kept 18 bases outside the gene matches. Germline V gene lookup returns CDR1 SEHNR and CDR2 FQNEAQ (reference sequence). The CDR3: CASSSLWLRQGSLYEQYF. The DNA of the CDR3 is TGTGCCAGCAGCTCGCTGTGGTTAAGACAGGGATCGCTCTACGAGCAGTACTTC.

This clone was found a few times. The chain uses TRBV11-3 and TRBJ1-3; 9 bases match TRBD1. The CDR3 has 17 amino acids. CDR1 and CDR2 (germline): SGHNT, YENEEA. The V gene end was trimmed by 1 base and the J gene end by 2 bases; junction bases not matched to a gene: 6. CDR3 nucleotides: TGTGCCAGCAGCTTAGGCCCGGGACAGGGTGCTGGAAACACCATATATTTT. Amino acids: CASSLGPGQGAGNTIYF. Using reference TRBV11-3 and TRBJ1-3 for the parts outside the CDR3, the full variable domain is EAGVVQSPRYKIIEKKQPVAFWCNPISGHNTLYWYLQNLGQGPELLIRYENEEAVDDSQLPKDRFSAERLKGVDSTLKIQPAELGDSAVYLCASSLGPGQGAGNTIYFGEGSWLTVV.

V is TRBV30 and J is TRBJ1-4; 7 bases agree with TRBD1. V was clipped by 4 bases and J by 4 bases; unmatched bases: 3. Germline V gene lookup returns CDR1 GTSNPN and CDR2 SVGIG (reference sequence). The CDR3 is made up of 13 amino acids. The CDR3 coding sequence is TGTGCCTGGACTCCAGGGGGTAATGAAAAACTGTTTTTT. Translation: CAWTPGGNEKLFF.

This clone has just a few counts. The chain combines TRBV7-3 with TRBJ1-2, with 12 positions matching TRBD1. This CDR3 contains 15 residues. The V and J ends lost 0 bases and 6 bases, in that order; junction bases with no gene match: 2. Germline lookup yields CDR1 SGHTA and CDR2 FQGTGA. The CDR3 region has the DNA TGTGCCAGCAGCTTAACGGGACAGGGGGCGGATGGCTACACCTTC. This encodes CASSLTGQGADGYTF.

The J gene is TRBJ2-5, the V gene TRBV2; TRBD1 matches at 8 bases. This CDR3 region has 13 residues. The V gene's germline CDR1 is SNHLY and CDR2 FYNNEI. V shed 6 bases and J 4 bases; nucleotides not matched to a gene: 4. CDR3 in DNA: TGTGCCAGCAGGGACAGGGTTGGAGAGACCCAGTACTTC. This translates into CASRDRVGETQYF.

About this clone itself: Other DNA sequences in this specimen translate into the identical CDR3. V gene TRBV6-1 combines with J gene TRBJ1-1, with unresolved D. The ends were cut back, 1 base at V and 0 bases at J, with 6 bases in the middle. Germline CDR1 MNHNS, CDR2 SASEGT. The length of the CDR3 is 14 residues. The CDR3 bases are TGTGCCAGCAGTGAAGGGCGGATGAACACTGAAGCTTTCTTT. The encoded protein is CASSEGRMNTEAFF.

The J gene is TRBJ1-5, the V gene TRBV2; tentative D call: TRBD1 (5 bases). Trimming cost V 7 bases and J 4 bases, with 14 bases left between them. Germline V gives CDR1 SNHLY, CDR2 FYNNEI. The CDR3 spans 14 residues. The CDR3 loop is CASTAGQGNQPQHF. The CDR3 DNA reads TGTGCCAGCACGGCTGGGCAGGGTAATCAGCCCCAGCATTTT. Full variable domain (missing parts from reference TRBV2 and TRBJ1-5): EPEVTQTPSHQVTQMGQEVILRCVPISNHLYFYWYRQILGQKVEFLVSFYNNEISEKSEIFDDQFSVERPDGSNFTLKIRSTKLEDSAMYFCASTAGQGNQPQHFGDGTRLSIL.

The chain carries TRBV27 and TRBJ1-5; D possibly corresponds to TRBD1 (6 bases). Trimming took off 4 bases at V and 5 bases at J, with 15 bases between the two ends. Germline loops: CDR1 MNHEY, CDR2 SMNVEV (reference sequence). This CDR3 contains 15 residues. CDR3 in DNA: TGTGCCAGCAGTTGGACCAGGGAGGGGGATCAGCCCCAGCATTTT. It codes for CASSWTREGDQPQHF.

CDR3 amino acids: CASSLGTGQPQETQYF. The CDR3, as DNA: TGTGCCAGCAGCTTAGGAACAGGGCAACCCCAAGAGACCCAGTACTTC. The chain recombines TRBV11-3 with TRBJ2-5, with D perhaps matching TRBD1 (6 bases). V lost 1 base and J 1 base, leaving 13 bases between the germline ends. CDR3 length: 16 residues. Germline V gene sequence: CDR1 SGHNT, CDR2 YENEEA. The full variable domain, completed using reference TRBV11-3 and TRBJ2-5, is EAGVVQSPRYKIIEKKQPVAFWCNPISGHNTLYWYLQNLGQGPELLIRYENEEAVDDSQLPKDRFSAERLKGVDSTLKIQPAELGDSAVYLCASSLGTGQPQETQYFGPGTRLLVL.

The J gene is TRBJ2-3, the V gene TRBV9, with 7 positions matching TRBD2. Germline lookup yields CDR1 SGDLS and CDR2 YYNGEE. V gave up 0 bases and J gave up 2 bases; unmatched junction bases: 6. This CDR3 spans 16 amino acids. The DNA of the CDR3 is TGTGCCAGCAGCGTAGATGGTAGCGGGTCCACAGATACGCAGTATTTT. It is translated as CASSVDGSGSTDTQYF.

V and J are TRBV2 and TRBJ2-3; D is perhaps TRBD1 (6 bases). The V end was cut by 5 bases, the J end by 6 bases, with 15 bases between. CDR1 is SNHLY and CDR2 is FYNNEI in the germline V gene. This CDR3 spans 14 amino acids. DNA for the CDR3: TGTGCCAGCAGTACTACAGGGACAAAGGATACGCAGTATTTT. Amino acids: CASSTTGTKDTQYF.

The chain combines TRBV4-1 with TRBJ2-1; 7 positions agree with TRBD1. The CDR3 is 15 residues long. After removal of 4 bases from V and 1 base from J, the junction contained 4 bases not matched to a gene. Germline values: CDR1 MGHRA, CDR2 YSYEKL. The CDR3 loop reads CASSPQGDSYNEQFF. CDR3 DNA: TGCGCCAGCAGCCCTCAGGGGGATTCCTACAATGAGCAGTTCTTC.

The CDR3 sequence is CATTNSGTSQETQYF. The CDR3 DNA reads TGTGCCACCACTAATAGCGGGACTTCGCAAGAGACCCAGTACTTC. The chain couples TRBV21-1 to TRBJ2-5; the listed D gene, TRBD2, was not tested against the DNA. TRBV21-1 is listed as a pseudogene. CDR3 length equals 15 residues.

This chain links TRBV5-1 with TRBJ2-2; D possibly corresponds to TRBD1 (6 bases). Germline V gene data show CDR1 as SGHRS and CDR2 as YFSETQ. The V end lost 1 base, the J end lost 1 base, and 8 bases lay between the germline ends. This CDR3 has 15 amino acids. The CDR3: CASSLTGKNTGELFF. CDR3 bases: TGCGCCAGCAGCTTGACAGGGAAGAACACCGGGGAGCTGTTTTTT.

V usage is TRBV6-5 and J usage is TRBJ2-7; perhaps TRBD1 as D (6 bases). In germline, CDR1 is MNHEY, CDR2 SVGAGI. Trimming took 4 bases from V and 0 from J, leaving 10 bases between them. The CDR3 has 14 residues. Here the CDR3 reads CASSLTGNSYEQYF. The CDR3 DNA reads as TGTGCCAGCAGTTTGACAGGTAACTCCTACGAGCAGTACTTC.

The chain employs TRBV12-2 and TRBJ2-7; the tabulated D call, TRBD2, remains unverified against the DNA. TRBV12-2 is given as a pseudogene. The CDR3 is 18 amino acids. CDR3 nucleotide sequence: TGTGCAAGTCGCTTTCACACTAGCGGGGGCTTCCTTCCCTACGAGCAGTACTTC. It specifies CASRFHTSGGFLPYEQYF.

The J gene is TRBJ2-7, the V gene TRBV7-9, with TRBD2 matching over 7 bases. V was clipped by 4 bases and J by 4 bases; unmatched bases: 7. The CDR3 extends over 14 amino acids. Per germline, CDR1 SEHNR and CDR2 FQNEAQ (reference sequence). The CDR3 sequence: CASSSGTKGYEQYF. CDR3 nucleotides: TGTGCCAGCAGCTCCGGGACTAAGGGGTACGAGCAGTACTTC.